A single sample gave rise to the 26 T cell receptor beta chains below, sequenced in a study of blood T cell repertoires in COVID-19. TCRdb keeps only in-frame clones here, not all; method: immunoSEQ multiplex PCR. The table lists about 37,000 clones, more than 85% of them singletons. The specimen sequenced was peripheral blood. Receptors were obtained from a man between 65 and 85 years old with acute or convalescent COVID-19.

V gene TRBV6-2 or TRBV6-3 combines with J gene TRBJ1-5; no firm D call. The CDR3 is 13 residues long. Germline assignment: CDR1 MNHEY and CDR2 SVGEGT. The ends were cut back, 5 bases at V and 3 bases at J, with 8 bases in the middle. The DNA for the CDR3 is TGTGCCAGCAGTCGGGAGAACAATCAGCCCCAGCATTTT. Protein sequence: CASSRENNQPQHF.

This chain links TRBV6-6 with TRBJ1-6, with unresolved D. From germline, CDR1 is MNHNY and CDR2 SVGAGI (reference sequence). The CDR3 length is 14 residues. V lost 4 bases and J 9 bases, leaving 13 bases between the germline ends. In DNA, the CDR3 is TGTGCCAGCAGTTTCGGACCGGGAGCTTCACCCCTCCACTTT. Residues: CASSFGPGASPLHF.

The rearrangement joins TRBV4-1 to TRBJ1-1; D remains ambiguous. The CDR3 length is 15 residues. Germline V gene data show CDR1 as MGHRA and CDR2 as YSYEKL. Trimming pared 0 bases from V and 1 base from J, leaving 9 bases between. The CDR3 is CASSQDPQSNTEAFF. As DNA, the CDR3 is TGCGCCAGCAGCCAAGATCCACAGTCGAACACTGAAGCTTTCTTT.

The gene calls are TRBV3-1 (or the pseudogene TRBV3-2) and TRBJ1-2; TRBD1 is a possible D gene (6 bases). Germline CDR1 is LGHDT and CDR2 is YNNKEL (reference sequence). This CDR3 is built from 14 residues. V was cut by 1 base and J by 1 base, with 7 bases left in between. This CDR3 is CASSQGQVNYGYTF. CDR3 in DNA: TGTGCCAGCAGCCAAGGACAGGTTAACTATGGCTACACCTTC.

The chain links TRBV9 to TRBJ2-7; 11 bases fit TRBD2. V lost 4 bases and J lost 3; bases outside the gene matches: 6. The CDR3 runs 15 residues. Germline CDR1 and CDR2: SGDLS and YYNGEE. The DNA of the CDR3 is TGTGCCAGCAGCCCAAGACTAGCGGGGTACTACGAGCAGTACTTC. Amino acid sequence: CASSPRLAGYYEQYF.

The rearrangement joins TRBV6-5 to TRBJ1-6; D is perhaps TRBD1 (5 bases). Germline CDR1 reads MNHEY; CDR2 reads SVGAGI. The length of the CDR3 is 15 residues. Trimming left V 7 bases short and J 7 bases short, with 17 bases between. The CDR3 bases are TGTGCCAGCACGACCCAGGGTTTACTAAATTCACCCCTCCACTTT. This sequence encodes CASTTQGLLNSPLHF.

This clone was recorded once. This sequence joins TRBV28 and TRBJ1-5; TRBD1 matches 8 bases. V was pared by 4 bases and J by 7 bases, with 6 bases of the junction left unmatched. Germline V gene data show CDR1 as MDHEN and CDR2 as SYDVKM. This CDR3 spans 14 amino acids. In DNA form, the CDR3 reads TGTGCCAGCAGTTATGACAGGGGAGTCCAGCCCCAGCATTTT. It specifies CASSYDRGVQPQHF.

The chain has TRBV7-9 and TRBJ1-2, with D possibly matching TRBD1 (5 bases). Trimming shortened V by 5 bases and J by 3 bases, and 7 bases separated the two germline ends. CDR1 and CDR2 from the germline V gene are SEHNR and FQNEAQ (reference sequence). This CDR3 has 12 residues. This chain's CDR3 is CASSQGDYGYTF. CDR3 coding DNA: TGTGCCAGCAGCCAGGGTGACTATGGCTACACCTTC.

The J gene is TRBJ2-2, the V gene TRBV5-4; 10 bases fit TRBD1. The CDR3 sequence is 15 residues long. Per the germline V gene, CDR1 is SGHNT and CDR2 is YYREEE (reference sequence). V was clipped by 4 bases and J by 1 base; unmatched bases: 1. In DNA, the CDR3 is TGTGCCAGCAGCGGGGACAGGGGGAACACCGGGGAGCTGTTTTTT. It codes for CASSGDRGNTGELFF.

This sequence joins TRBV29-1 and TRBJ1-1; no clear D. The V end lost 1 base, the J end lost 1 base, and 7 bases lay between the germline ends. Germline-derived CDR1 and CDR2 are SQVTM and ANQGSEA. The CDR3 is made up of 13 amino acids. CDR3 in amino acids: CSVEGIGNTEAFF. The CDR3 DNA follows: TGCAGCGTTGAAGGCATCGGGAACACTGAAGCTTTCTTT.

The chain is built from TRBV6-2 or TRBV6-3 and TRBJ2-7; TRBD1 agrees at 7 bases. The CDR3 runs 13 residues. Germline V gene sequence: CDR1 MNHEY, CDR2 SVGEGT. V was clipped by 4 bases and J by 5 bases; unmatched bases: 5. The chain's CDR3 is CASSWDSSNEQYF. The CDR3 coding sequence is TGTGCCAGCAGTTGGGACAGTTCGAACGAGCAGTACTTC.

The chain couples TRBV6-5 to TRBJ1-5, with TRBD1 as a possible D gene (5 bases). Trimming pared 5 bases from V and 5 bases from J, leaving 10 bases between. The CDR3 has 13 amino acids. The V gene's germline CDR1 is MNHEY and CDR2 SVGAGI. The DNA of the CDR3 is TGTGCCAGCAGTCCCCGGGACTATCAGCCCCAGCATTTT. It encodes CASSPRDYQPQHF.

In this sample, this clone turned up a few times. CDR3 protein: CASSSRRVYEQYF. CDR3 DNA: TGTGCCAGCAGCTCACGCAGGGTCTACGAGCAGTACTTC. The V and J genes are TRBV13 and TRBJ2-7; tentatively, D is TRBD1 (5 bases). The CDR3 loop spans 13 amino acids. The V end was cut by 4 bases, the J end by 3 bases, with 10 bases between. Germline CDR1 PRHDT, CDR2 FYEKMQ (reference sequence).

This chain joins TRBV5-4 and TRBJ2-2; 9 positions agree with TRBD1. V shed 4 bases, J shed 4 bases, and the junction held 14 bases outside the gene matches. Germline CDR1 SGHNT, CDR2 YYREEE (reference sequence). The CDR3 covers 18 residues. The CDR3 loop reads CASSGTGWALNATGELFF. The DNA of the CDR3 is TGTGCCAGCAGCGGGACAGGGTGGGCTCTTAACGCCACCGGGGAGCTGTTTTTT.

The V and J genes are TRBV5-6 and TRBJ2-1, with D unresolved. V lost 4 bases and J 8 bases, leaving 10 bases between the germline ends. CDR1 is SGHDT and CDR2 is YYEEEE in the germline V gene. CDR3 size: 12 residues. The DNA of the CDR3 is TGTGCCAGCAGCCGTAACCTAGATGAGCAGTTCTTC. This gives the protein CASSRNLDEQFF.

This chain joins TRBV18 and TRBJ2-7, with 8 positions matching TRBD1. The CDR3 totals 15 residues. CDR1 and CDR2 from the germline V gene are KGHSH and LQKENI. The trim removed 3 bases at V and 2 bases at J, leaving 6 bases unmatched. The CDR3 nucleotides are TGTGCCAGCTCACCGGGGACAGGTACAGCCTACGAGCAGTACTTC. It specifies CASSPGTGTAYEQYF. Combining the CDR3 with reference TRBV18 and TRBJ2-7 gives the whole variable domain NAGVMQNPRHLVRRRGQEARLRCSPMKGHSHVYWYRQLPEEGLKFMVYLQKENIIDESGMPKERFSAEFPKEGPSILRIQQVVRGDSAAYFCASSPGTGTAYEQYFGPGTRLTVT.

V gene TRBV7-2 combines with J gene TRBJ2-5; no definite D call. With 5 bases removed from V and 1 base from J, the gap between germline ends came to 11 bases. The CDR3 loop spans 14 amino acids. The germline gives CDR1 SGHTA, CDR2 FQGNSA. The CDR3 DNA reads TGTGCCAGCAGCCCTGGCCGGAGCCAAGAGACCCAGTACTTC. Its protein is CASSPGRSQETQYF.

There are a few counts of this clone. The chain links TRBV5-4 to TRBJ1-4; D is unresolved. In germline, CDR1 is SGHNT, CDR2 YYREEE (reference sequence). V gave up 2 bases and J gave up 12 bases, with 17 bases separating them. This CDR3 spans 14 amino acids. DNA for the CDR3: TGTGCCAGCAGCTTTTCGATACAAGGTAGCGAACTGTTTTTT. The encoded protein is CASSFSIQGSELFF.

This clone was observed once. This chain links TRBV7-2 with TRBJ1-2, with a weak D call TRBD1 (6 bases). The germline V gene encodes CDR1 SGHTA and CDR2 FQGNSA. The CDR3 loop spans 14 amino acids. V lost 5 bases to trimming and J lost 4 bases, with 14 bases between them. This CDR3 is CASSQEQGPYGYTF. CDR3 bases: TGTGCCAGCAGCCAGGAACAGGGCCCCTATGGCTACACCTTC.

The rearrangement uses TRBV2 and TRBJ2-5, with D perhaps matching TRBD2 (5 bases). The CDR3 is 13 residues long. V dropped 2 bases and J dropped 5 bases, with 9 bases sitting between them. Germline V gene lookup returns CDR1 SNHLY and CDR2 FYNNEI. In nucleotides, the CDR3 is TGTGCCAGCAGTGAACTAGCCAAGGAGACCCAGTACTTC. This gives the protein CASSELAKETQYF.

This clone has a single count. The J gene is TRBJ1-2, the V gene TRBV10-3; 12 bases are shared with TRBD1. Germline CDR1 and CDR2: ENHRY and SYGVKD. The V and J ends lost 8 bases and 6 bases, in that order; junction bases with no gene match: 4. The CDR3 loop spans 13 amino acids. CDR3 sequence (DNA): TGTGCCATCTACGGGACAGGGGGCGATGGCTACACCTTC. Translation gives CAIYGTGGDGYTF.

The chain employs TRBV7-9 and TRBJ2-7; D possibly corresponds to TRBD1 (6 bases). In germline, CDR1 is SEHNR, CDR2 FQNEAQ (reference sequence). The CDR3 has 13 amino acids. Trimming left V 6 bases short and J 1 base short, with 10 bases between. This chain's CDR3 is CASRQGHSYEQYF. CDR3 sequence (DNA): TGTGCCAGCAGACAGGGACATTCCTACGAGCAGTACTTC.

This chain's CDR3 is CASSFPTLGLAGHYNEQFF. Here the CDR3 DNA reads TGTGCCAGCAGTTTCCCAACTCTCGGACTAGCGGGGCACTACAATGAGCAGTTCTTC. The V gene is TRBV28, the J gene TRBJ2-1; 12 bases are a match to TRBD2. The CDR3 runs to 19 residues. The V gene's germline CDR1 is MDHEN and CDR2 SYDVKM. Losses at the gene ends were 3 bases for V and 3 bases for J; bases not matched to a gene: 12.

J is TRBJ1-6 and V is TRBV13; TRBD1 is a possible D gene (6 bases). Germline values: CDR1 PRHDT, CDR2 FYEKMQ (reference sequence). The CDR3 consists of 16 residues. V dropped 3 bases and J dropped 0 bases, with 9 bases sitting between them. The CDR3 sequence: CASSFTGYSYNSPLHF. The CDR3 DNA follows: TGTGCCAGCAGCTTCACAGGGTACTCCTATAATTCACCCCTCCACTTT.

The chain combines TRBV9 with TRBJ2-2; D remains ambiguous. Trimming stripped 0 bases from V and 6 bases from J, with 6 bases between. The CDR3 covers 13 residues. The V gene's germline CDR1 is SGDLS and CDR2 YYNGEE. This CDR3 reads CASSVATAGELFF. CDR3 in DNA: TGTGCCAGCAGCGTAGCCACGGCCGGGGAGCTGTTTTTT. Filled out from reference TRBV9 and TRBJ2-2, the complete variable domain reads DSGVTQTPKHLITATGQRVTLRCSPRSGDLSVYWYQQSLDQGLQFLIQYYNGEERAKGNILERFSAQQFPDLHSELNLSSLELGDSALYFCASSVATAGELFFGEGSRLTVL.

The rearrangement links TRBV5-1 to TRBJ1-2; D is unclear. V lost 0 bases to trimming and J lost 6 bases, with 6 bases between them. In germline, CDR1 is SGHRS, CDR2 YFSETQ. The CDR3 totals 12 residues. The CDR3 spells CASSLDGDGYTF. CDR3 sequence (DNA): TGCGCCAGCAGCTTGGACGGTGATGGCTACACCTTC.